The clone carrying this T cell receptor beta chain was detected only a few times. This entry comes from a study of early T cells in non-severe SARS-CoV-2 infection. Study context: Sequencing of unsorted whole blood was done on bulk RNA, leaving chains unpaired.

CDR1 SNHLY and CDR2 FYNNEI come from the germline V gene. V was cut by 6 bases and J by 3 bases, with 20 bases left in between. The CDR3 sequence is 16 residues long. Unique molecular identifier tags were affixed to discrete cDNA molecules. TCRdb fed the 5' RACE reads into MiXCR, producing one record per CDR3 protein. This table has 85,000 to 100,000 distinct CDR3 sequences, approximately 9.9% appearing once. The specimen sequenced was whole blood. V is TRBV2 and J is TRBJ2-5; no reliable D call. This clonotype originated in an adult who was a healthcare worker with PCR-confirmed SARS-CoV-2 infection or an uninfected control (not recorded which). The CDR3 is CASRAYSLQSKETQYF. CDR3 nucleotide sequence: TGTGCCAGCAGGGCTTACTCCCTCCAAAGCAAAGAGACCCAGTACTTC.